The entry that follows covers one T cell receptor beta chain sequence. The method was immunoSEQ multiplex PCR; TCRdb's version includes in-frame clones alone and lacks a portion of them. This table holds approximately 88,000 clones, about 90% found once. The data are from a study of T cells after somatic rescue of genetic block. V was clipped by 2 bases and J by 2 bases, with 12 bases between them. The CDR3 totals 15 residues. From germline, CDR1 is LGHNA and CDR2 YNFKEQ. This sequence joins TRBV4-2 and TRBJ2-5, with D unclear. What was sequenced was peripheral blood mononuclear cells (PBMCs). This receptor was taken from a woman between 18 and 29 years old. The CDR3 sequence: CASSQMKAKQETQYF. CDR3 in DNA: TGTGCCAGCAGCCAAATGAAGGCAAAACAAGAGACCCAGTACTTC.